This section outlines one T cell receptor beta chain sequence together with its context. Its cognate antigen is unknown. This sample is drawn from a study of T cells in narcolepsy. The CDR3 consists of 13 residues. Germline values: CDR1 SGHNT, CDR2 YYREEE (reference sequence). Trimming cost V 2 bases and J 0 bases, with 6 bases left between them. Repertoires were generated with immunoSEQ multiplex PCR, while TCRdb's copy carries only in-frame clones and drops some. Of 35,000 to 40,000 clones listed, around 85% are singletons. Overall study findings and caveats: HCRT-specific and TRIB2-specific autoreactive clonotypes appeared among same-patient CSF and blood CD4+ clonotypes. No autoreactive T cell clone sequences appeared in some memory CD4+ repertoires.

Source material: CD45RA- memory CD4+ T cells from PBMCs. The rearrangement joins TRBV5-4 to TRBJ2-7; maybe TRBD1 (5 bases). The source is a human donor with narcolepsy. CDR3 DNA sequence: TGTGCCAGCAGCTTCCAGGGCTCCTACGAGCAGTACTTC. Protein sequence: CASSFQGSYEQYF.